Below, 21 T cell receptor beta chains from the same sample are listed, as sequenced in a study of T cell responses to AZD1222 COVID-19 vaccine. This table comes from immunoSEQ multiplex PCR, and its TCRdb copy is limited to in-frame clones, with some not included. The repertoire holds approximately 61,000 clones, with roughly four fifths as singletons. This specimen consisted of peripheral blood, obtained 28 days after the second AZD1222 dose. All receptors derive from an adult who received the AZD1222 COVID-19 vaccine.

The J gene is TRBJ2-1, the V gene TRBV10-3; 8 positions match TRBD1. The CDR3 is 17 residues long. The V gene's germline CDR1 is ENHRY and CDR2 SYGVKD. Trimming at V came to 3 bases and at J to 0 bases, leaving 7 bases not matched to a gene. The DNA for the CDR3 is TGTGCCATCAGTGACACGACAGGGGCGAGCTCCTACAATGAGCAGTTCTTC. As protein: CAISDTTGASSYNEQFF.

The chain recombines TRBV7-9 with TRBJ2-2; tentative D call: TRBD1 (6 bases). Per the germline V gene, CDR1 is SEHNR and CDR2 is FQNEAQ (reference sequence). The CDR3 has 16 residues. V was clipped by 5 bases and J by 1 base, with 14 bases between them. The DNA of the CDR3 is TGTGCCAGCAGCCCCCCCGGGACAAGGAACACCGGGGAGCTGTTTTTT. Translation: CASSPPGTRNTGELFF.

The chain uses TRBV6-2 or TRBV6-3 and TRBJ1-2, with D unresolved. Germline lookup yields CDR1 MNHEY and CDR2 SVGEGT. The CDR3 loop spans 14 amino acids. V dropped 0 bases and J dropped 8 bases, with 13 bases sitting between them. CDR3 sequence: CASSYSTRTIGYTF. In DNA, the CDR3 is TGTGCCAGCAGTTACTCTACAAGAACTATCGGCTACACCTTC.

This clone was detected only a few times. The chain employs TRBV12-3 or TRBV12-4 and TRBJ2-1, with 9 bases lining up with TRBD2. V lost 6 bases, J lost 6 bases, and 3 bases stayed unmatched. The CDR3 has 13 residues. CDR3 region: CASRRLAVNEQFF. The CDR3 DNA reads TGTGCCAGCAGAAGACTAGCGGTCAATGAGCAGTTCTTC.

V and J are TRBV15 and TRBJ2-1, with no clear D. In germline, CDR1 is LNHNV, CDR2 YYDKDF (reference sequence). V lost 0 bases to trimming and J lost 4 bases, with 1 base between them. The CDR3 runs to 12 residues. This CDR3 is CATSRDYNEQFF. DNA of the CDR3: TGTGCCACCAGCAGAGATTACAATGAGCAGTTCTTC.

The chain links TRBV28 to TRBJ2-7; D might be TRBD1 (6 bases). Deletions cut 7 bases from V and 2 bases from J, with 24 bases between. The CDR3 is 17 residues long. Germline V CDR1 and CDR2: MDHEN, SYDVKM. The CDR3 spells CASNLEDRPLNPYEQYF. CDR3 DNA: TGTGCCAGCAACCTCGAGGACAGACCGCTGAACCCCTACGAGCAGTACTTC.

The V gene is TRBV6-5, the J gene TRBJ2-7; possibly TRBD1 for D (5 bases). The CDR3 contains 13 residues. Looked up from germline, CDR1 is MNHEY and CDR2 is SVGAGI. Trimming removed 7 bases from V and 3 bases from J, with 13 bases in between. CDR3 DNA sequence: TGTGCCAGCAAGGGGCAGGTCGGCTACGAGCAGTACTTC. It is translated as CASKGQVGYEQYF.

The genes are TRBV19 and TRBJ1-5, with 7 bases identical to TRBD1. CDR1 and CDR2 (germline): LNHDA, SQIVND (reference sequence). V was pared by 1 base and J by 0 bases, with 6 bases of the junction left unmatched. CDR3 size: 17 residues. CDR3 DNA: TGTGCCAGTAGTATAGTAGGGGGCGGTGGTAGCAATCAGCCCCAGCATTTT. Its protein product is CASSIVGGGGSNQPQHF. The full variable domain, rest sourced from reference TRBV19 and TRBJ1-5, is DGGITQSPKYLFRKEGQNVTLSCEQNLNHDAMYWYRQDPGQGLRLIYYSQIVNDFQKGDIAEGYSVSREKKESFPLTVTSAQKNPTAFYLCASSIVGGGGSNQPQHFGDGTRLSIL.

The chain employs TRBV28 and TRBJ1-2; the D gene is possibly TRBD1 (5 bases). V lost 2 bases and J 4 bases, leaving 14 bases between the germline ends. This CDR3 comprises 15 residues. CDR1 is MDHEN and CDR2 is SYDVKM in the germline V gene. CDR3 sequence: CASSLQGTATYGYTF. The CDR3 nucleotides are TGTGCCAGCAGTTTACAGGGTACAGCTACCTATGGCTACACCTTC.

The CDR3 is CASSPIAGLFLNTEAFF. CDR3 in DNA: TGTGCCAGCAGCCCGATCGCAGGCTTATTCCTTAACACTGAAGCTTTCTTT. This rearrangement joins TRBV7-8 to TRBJ1-1, with D hard to call. The germline V gene encodes CDR1 SGHVS and CDR2 FQNEAQ. The CDR3 spans 17 residues. Trimming took 5 bases from V and 2 from J, leaving 21 bases between them.

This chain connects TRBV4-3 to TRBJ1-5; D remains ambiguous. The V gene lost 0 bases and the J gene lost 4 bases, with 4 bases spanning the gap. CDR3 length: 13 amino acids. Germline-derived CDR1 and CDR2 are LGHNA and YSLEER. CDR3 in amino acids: CASSQDINQPQHF. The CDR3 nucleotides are TGCGCCAGCAGCCAAGATATAAATCAGCCCCAGCATTTT.

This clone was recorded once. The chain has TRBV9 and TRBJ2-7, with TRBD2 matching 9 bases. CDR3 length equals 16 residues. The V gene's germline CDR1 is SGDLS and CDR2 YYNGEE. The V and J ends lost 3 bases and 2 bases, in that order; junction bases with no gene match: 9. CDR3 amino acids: CASSDGLALHPYEQYF. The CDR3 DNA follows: TGTGCCAGCAGCGACGGACTAGCGCTCCACCCCTACGAGCAGTACTTC.

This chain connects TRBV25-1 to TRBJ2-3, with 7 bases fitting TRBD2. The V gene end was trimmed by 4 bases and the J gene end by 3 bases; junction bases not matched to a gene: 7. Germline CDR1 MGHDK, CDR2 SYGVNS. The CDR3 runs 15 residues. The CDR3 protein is CASSVAGAGTDTQYF. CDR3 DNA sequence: TGTGCCAGCAGTGTGGCGGGAGCGGGAACAGATACGCAGTATTTT.

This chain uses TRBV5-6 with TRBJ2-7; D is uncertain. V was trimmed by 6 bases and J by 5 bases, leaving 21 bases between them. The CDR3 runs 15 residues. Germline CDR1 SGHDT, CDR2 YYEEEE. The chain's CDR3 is CASIPSPRDSNEQYF. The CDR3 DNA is TGTGCCAGCATCCCAAGTCCTAGGGATAGCAACGAGCAGTACTTC.

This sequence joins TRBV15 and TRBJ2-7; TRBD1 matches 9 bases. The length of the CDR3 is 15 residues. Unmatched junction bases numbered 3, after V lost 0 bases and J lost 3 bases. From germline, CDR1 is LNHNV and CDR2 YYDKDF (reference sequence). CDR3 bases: TGTGCCACCAGCAGAGATGGACAGGGGATCTACGAGCAGTACTTC. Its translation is CATSRDGQGIYEQYF. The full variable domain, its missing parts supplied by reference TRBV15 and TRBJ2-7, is DAMVIQNPRYQVTQFGKPVTLSCSQTLNHNVMYWYQQKSSQAPKLLFHYYDKDFNNEADTPDNFQSRRPNTSFCFLDIRSPGLGDTAMYLCATSRDGQGIYEQYFGPGTRLTVT.

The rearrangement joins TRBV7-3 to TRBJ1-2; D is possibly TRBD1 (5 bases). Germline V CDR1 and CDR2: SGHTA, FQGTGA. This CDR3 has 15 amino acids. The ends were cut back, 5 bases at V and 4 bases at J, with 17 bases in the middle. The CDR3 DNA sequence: TGTGCCAGCAGCCCGCAAGGGGATCTAAGCTATGGCTACACCTTC. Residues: CASSPQGDLSYGYTF. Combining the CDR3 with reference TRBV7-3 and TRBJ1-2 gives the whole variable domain GAGVSQTPSNKVTEKGKYVELRCDPISGHTALYWYRQSLGQGPEFLIYFQGTGAADDSGLPNDRFFAVRPEGSVSTLKIQRTERGDSAVYLCASSPQGDLSYGYTFGSGTRLTVV.

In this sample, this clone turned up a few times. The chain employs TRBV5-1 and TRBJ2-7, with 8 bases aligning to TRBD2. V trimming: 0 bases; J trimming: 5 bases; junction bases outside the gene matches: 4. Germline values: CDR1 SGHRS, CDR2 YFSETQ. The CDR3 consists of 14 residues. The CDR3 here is CASSLVPGGDEQYF. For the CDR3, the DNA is TGCGCCAGCAGCTTGGTTCCGGGAGGGGACGAGCAGTACTTC.

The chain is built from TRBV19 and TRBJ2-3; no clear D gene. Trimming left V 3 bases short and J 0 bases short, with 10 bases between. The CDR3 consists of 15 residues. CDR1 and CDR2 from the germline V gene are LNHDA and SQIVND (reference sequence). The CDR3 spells CASSISQISTDTQYF. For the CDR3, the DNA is TGTGCCAGTAGTATTTCACAGATTAGCACAGATACGCAGTATTTT.

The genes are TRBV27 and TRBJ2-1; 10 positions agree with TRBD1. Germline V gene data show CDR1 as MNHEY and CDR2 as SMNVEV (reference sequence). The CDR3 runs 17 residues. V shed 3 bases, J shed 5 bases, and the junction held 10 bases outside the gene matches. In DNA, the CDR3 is TGTGCCAGCAGTTTTTTAGGGCCGGGACAGGGGAACAATGAGCAGTTCTTC. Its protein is CASSFLGPGQGNNEQFF.

CDR3 sequence: CASSSRGETNEKLFF. CDR3 bases: TGCGCCAGCAGCTCGAGGGGTGAAACTAATGAAAAACTGTTTTTT. The genes are TRBV5-1 and TRBJ1-4; D may be TRBD1 (5 bases). The CDR3 covers 15 residues. Trimming took 3 bases from V and 1 from J, leaving 10 bases between them. The germline V gene has CDR1 SGHRS and CDR2 YFSETQ. The full variable domain, with the rest looked up from reference TRBV5-1 and TRBJ1-4, is KAGVTQTPRYLIKTRGQQVTLSCSPISGHRSVSWYQQTPGQGLQFLFEYFSETQRNKGNFPGRFSGRQFSNSRSEMNVSTLELGDSALYLCASSSRGETNEKLFFGSGTQLSVL.

The CDR3 DNA reads TGCGCCAGCACCCCTGGTGGGCGGGAGAACACCGGGGAGCTGTTTTTT. Translating it yields CASTPGGRENTGELFF. The chain links TRBV5-1 to TRBJ2-2; D may be TRBD2 (6 bases). Trimming removed 6 bases at V and 1 base at J, with 16 bases between. Per the germline V gene, CDR1 is SGHRS and CDR2 is YFSETQ. The CDR3 is 16 amino acids.